This T cell receptor beta chain appears in the sequencing data of a study of identical twins. Study conclusions and caveats: Models, which agreed with sharing between unrelated individuals, nonetheless underestimated the out-of-frame TCR alpha sharing seen in monozygotic twins. When twins shared out-of-frame alpha sequences, those sequences had excess low generation probability. The more abundant beta clonotypes in cord blood had fewer insertions, and memory repertoires did not show this.

TCRdb itself ran the 5' RACE reads through MiXCR, one entry per CDR3 protein. Of 1.5 million to 2 million distinct CDR3 sequences listed, roughly 35% are singletons. This clonotype has a handful of counts. Its antigen is unidentified. V shed 2 bases and J shed 7 bases, with 7 bases lying between them. CDR1 is MNHEY and CDR2 is SVGEGT in the germline V gene. This CDR3 is built from 12 residues. Sequencing was done on a sample of cord blood. This clonotype was obtained from a newborn girl in good health. V usage is TRBV6-2 or TRBV6-3 and J usage is TRBJ2-3; D remains unclear. This CDR3 is CASSYVGYTQYF. The CDR3, as DNA: TGTGCCAGCAGTTACGTAGGTTATACGCAGTATTTT.